Included here is one TCR beta chain sequence, with context. In germline, CDR1 is LNHDA, CDR2 SQIVND (reference sequence). The CDR3 runs 13 residues. V shed 5 bases and J shed 4 bases, with 11 bases lying between them. The authors ran the immunoSEQ assay, v3.0, at survey level. Profiled with immunoSEQ multiplex PCR; TCRdb holds only in-frame clones, not every one. The sample shows approximately 25,000 clones, around 80% of them seen only once. This specimen comes from a study of long-term antiretroviral therapy in people with HIV. At least two post-ART and at least one pre-ART PBMC sample were available for each donor.

This TCR was sampled from a woman aged 40 to 50 with HIV. This specimen consisted of unsorted PBMCs, obtained 0.5 years after starting antiretroviral therapy. This chain connects TRBV19 to TRBJ1-1; D gene ambiguous. The CDR3 sequence: CASSRSLVTEAFF. CDR3 coding DNA: TGTGCCAGTAGTCGGTCCTTAGTCACTGAAGCTTTCTTT.